The T cell receptor (beta chain) under discussion was sequenced for a study of graft-versus-host responses after intestinal transplantation. The study's findings and limits: Where graft-donor T cell macrochimerism was present, patients had high graft-versus-host to host-versus-graft clonal ratios in allografts.

Of note for this clone: What it binds is unknown.

Measured with immunoSEQ multiplex PCR; TCRdb has only the in-frame clones, and not every one. This table holds some 88,000 clones, around 93% found once. The receptor's source is a human donor who received an intestinal transplant. This sample comprised unstimulated CD8+ T cells sorted from spleen or lymph node cells, obtained before intestinal transplant.

CDR3 in amino acids: CASSYSQISNTEAFF. The CDR3 DNA follows: TGTGCCAGCAGTTATAGTCAAATCTCTAACACTGAAGCTTTCTTT. The chain carries TRBV27 and TRBJ1-1; the D is unclear. The CDR3 totals 15 residues. V dropped 4 bases and J dropped 2 bases, with 14 bases sitting between them. Germline V gene data show CDR1 as MNHEY and CDR2 as SMNVEV (reference sequence).